This T cell receptor beta chain was identified during a study of OX40 agonist ivuxolimab in advanced cancers. Overall study: Ivuxolimab was delivered to patients intravenously every 2 weeks at doses spanning 0.01 to 10 mg/kg. A male proportion of approximately 80% was recorded, with mean age approximately 64 years and range 23 to 79.

Some clones are missing from TCRdb's copy, which holds only in-frame ones; the method was immunoSEQ multiplex PCR. Of approximately 40,000 clones in the sample, around 77% were seen once. This CDR3 is built from 15 residues. V was pared by 3 bases and J by 5 bases, with 4 bases of the junction left unmatched. Germline V gene data show CDR1 as LNHDA and CDR2 as SQIVND (reference sequence). Sequences were derived from CD4+ or CD8+ T cells sorted from blood, sampled in a trial of the OX40 agonist ivuxolimab. The chain carries TRBV19 and TRBJ2-1; TRBD2 agrees at 10 bases. The clonotype originates from an adult with an advanced solid tumor such as melanoma, head and neck, liver or kidney cancer. The CDR3 DNA reads as TGTGCCAGTAGTATTACTAGCGGGGATAACAATGAGCAGTTCTTC. Translation: CASSITSGDNNEQFF.